This record looks at one T cell receptor beta chain sequence and its context. This record comes from a study of cytomegalovirus exposure and HLA in healthy donors. The study ran its PCR with 60 Vbeta and 13 Jbeta primers. Produced via immunoSEQ multiplex PCR; TCRdb's table is partial and in-frame only. In the table there are about 170,000 clones, around 82% of which are singletons. The CDR3 loop spans 14 amino acids. Germline assignment: CDR1 SGHDT and CDR2 YYEEEE. V shed 4 bases and J shed 1 base, with 9 bases lying between them. The J gene is TRBJ1-3, the V gene TRBV5-6; maybe TRBD1 (5 bases). The sample consisted of PBMCs. The receptor's source is a male donor in good health and CMV-seronegative. CDR3 in amino acids: CASSTGTSGNTIYF. The CDR3 DNA is TGTGCCAGCAGCACTGGGACTTCTGGAAACACCATATATTTT.